The T cell receptor beta chain under discussion was sequenced for a study of blood T cell repertoires in COVID-19. The overall study: Collection of acute and convalescent COVID-19 samples took place in the United States, Italy and Spain.

Germline values: CDR1 MNHNS, CDR2 SASEGT. With V trimmed by 3 bases and J by 5 bases, 7 bases remained unmatched. The CDR3 spans 16 residues. Sequenced by immunoSEQ multiplex PCR; TCRdb stores in-frame clones only, minus some. The sample lists around 100,000 clones, 87% occurring once. The count of this clone is one. The receptor's source is a man aged 25 to 45 in a cohort sampled during active COVID-19. The sequenced sample consisted of peripheral blood. V gene TRBV6-1 combines with J gene TRBJ2-5, with TRBD1 identical over 12 bases. For the CDR3, the DNA is TGTGCCAGCAGTGACCCTGGGACAGGGGGCTTGGAGACCCAGTACTTC. Translation: CASSDPGTGGLETQYF.